This passage covers 31 T cell receptor beta chains from one sample sequenced in a study of blood T cells in healthy people across ages. A J-beta primer mix and a sample-barcoded 5' primer were used in a second PCR of roughly 7 to 12 cycles. TCRdb reprocessed the 5' RACE reads via MiXCR and lists one record per CDR3 protein. Here the sample spans about 1,800,000 distinct CDR3 sequences, about 28% being singletons. The specimen was blood. These receptor sequences come from a woman aged 30 to 39 in good health.

This clonotype was seen at least ten times. The CDR3 protein is CASSLRWVDEQYF. CDR3 nucleotides: TGTGCCAGCAGTTTGCGGTGGGTGGACGAGCAGTACTTC. V usage is TRBV28 and J usage is TRBJ2-7; D uncertain. Trimming pared 3 bases from V and 5 bases from J, leaving 11 bases between. The CDR3 length is 13 residues. Germline CDR1 is MDHEN and CDR2 is SYDVKM.

This clonotype was seen only a few times. The rearrangement uses TRBV7-9 and TRBJ2-5; 8 nucleotides match TRBD2. J lost 7 bases, V lost 5 bases, and 12 bases had no gene match. Per germline, CDR1 SEHNR and CDR2 FQNEAQ (reference sequence). The CDR3 runs 15 residues. This CDR3 reads CASSPSGGASRTQYF. The CDR3 nucleotides read TGTGCCAGCAGCCCTTCCGGGGGGGCCTCTAGGACCCAGTACTTC.

This clonotype was found a few times. The V call is TRBV18, the J call TRBJ2-1; D could derive from TRBD1 or TRBD2 (5 bases each). Germline CDR1 and CDR2: KGHSH and LQKENI. The CDR3 has 15 amino acids. The V gene lost 3 bases and the J gene lost 0 bases, with 9 bases spanning the gap. In DNA form, the CDR3 reads TGTGCCAGCTCACCGACGGGGCTCTCCTACAATGAGCAGTTCTTC. Amino acid sequence: CASSPTGLSYNEQFF.

This clonotype turned up a few times. CDR3 amino acids: CASSPLTDSTEAFF. The DNA for the CDR3 is TGTGCCAGCTCACCACTGACGGACAGCACTGAAGCTTTCTTT. This chain uses TRBV18 with TRBJ1-1, with D maybe TRBD1 (6 bases). The CDR3 contains 14 residues. Germline CDR1 reads KGHSH; CDR2 reads LQKENI. The V and J ends lost 1 base and 4 bases respectively, with 10 bases between them. Based on the CDR3 plus reference TRBV18 and TRBJ1-1, the full variable domain is NAGVMQNPRHLVRRRGQEARLRCSPMKGHSHVYWYRQLPEEGLKFMVYLQKENIIDESGMPKERFSAEFPKEGPSILRIQQVVRGDSAAYFCASSPLTDSTEAFFGQGTRLTVV.

The V call is TRBV20-1, the J call TRBJ2-1; tentative D call: TRBD2 (6 bases). CDR3 size: 14 residues. The V and J ends lost 5 bases and 0 bases respectively, with 11 bases between them. Germline-derived CDR1 and CDR2 are DFQATT and SNEGSKA (reference sequence). CDR3 amino acids: CSASRESSYNEQFF. Here the CDR3 DNA reads TGCAGTGCTTCACGGGAGTCCTCCTACAATGAGCAGTTCTTC.

The rearrangement links TRBV10-3 to TRBJ2-5, with 10 nucleotides matching TRBD2. Judging by the DNA end, TRBJ2-7 fits better; the J call may be wrong. Germline CDR1 is ENHRY and CDR2 is SYGVKD. The CDR3 is 16 amino acids. The CDR3, as DNA: TGTGCCATCAGTGAGGGCTCTAGCGGGAGTCAGGTCGAGCAGTACTTC. Encoded protein: CAISEGSSGSQVEQYF.

In this sample, this clonotype turned up many times. The CDR3 reads CASSQEVGGTSTDTQYF. The CDR3 DNA reads TGCGCCAGCAGCCAAGAAGTGGGGGGTACTAGCACAGATACGCAGTATTTT. The V and J genes are TRBV4-1 and TRBJ2-3; D may be TRBD2 (6 bases). Germline-derived CDR1 and CDR2 are MGHRA and YSYEKL. The CDR3 covers 17 residues. The V and J ends lost 0 bases and 0 bases respectively, with 13 bases between them.

There are a few counts of this clonotype. The chain uses TRBV6-5 and TRBJ1-2, with D possibly TRBD1 on 5 matching bases. Germline values: CDR1 MNHEY, CDR2 SVGAGI. The V and J ends lost 2 bases and 7 bases respectively, with 14 bases between them. The CDR3 covers 14 residues. The CDR3 here is CASSYGGFSSGYTF. CDR3 sequence (DNA): TGTGCCAGCAGTTACGGGGGTTTTAGTAGTGGCTACACCTTC.

The chain is built from TRBV25-1 and TRBJ2-3; 11 bases match TRBD1. CDR1 is MGHDK, CDR2 SYGVNS, per germline. The CDR3 totals 16 residues. V trimming: 6 bases; J trimming: 5 bases; junction bases outside the gene matches: 10. Here the CDR3 reads CASRHSGQGALDTQYF. DNA of the CDR3: TGTGCCAGCAGGCACTCCGGACAGGGGGCATTAGATACGCAGTATTTT.

The V gene is TRBV5-5, the J gene TRBJ1-3; the D is unclear. There are 15 residues in the CDR3. Germline V gene data show CDR1 as SGHKS and CDR2 as YYEKEE (reference sequence). V lost 1 base and J 0 bases, leaving 8 bases between the germline ends. The CDR3 loop reads CASSLRTSSGNTIYF. The CDR3 bases are TGTGCCAGCAGCTTGAGGACGAGCTCTGGAAACACCATATATTTT.

This clonotype was picked up many times. The gene calls are TRBV5-1 and TRBJ2-1, with 10 nucleotides matching TRBD1. CDR3 length: 15 amino acids. The germline gives CDR1 SGHRS, CDR2 YFSETQ. J was trimmed by 5 bases and V by 1 base; bases with no gene match: 3. The CDR3, as DNA: TGCGCCAGCAGCTTGCAGGGACAGGGGCACAATGAGCAGTTCTTC. This codes for CASSLQGQGHNEQFF.

As regards this clonotype: A junction end diverges from the germline sequence, so it may reflect a read error. The chain uses TRBV7-3 and TRBJ2-6; 9 bases fit TRBD1. CDR3 length: 19 amino acids. CDR1 SGHTA and CDR2 FQGTGA come from the germline V gene. The CDR3 DNA follows: TGTGCCAGCAGCCAATATTCCGGGACAGGGAGTTCTGGGGCCAACGTCCCGACTTTC. This gives the protein CASSQYSGTGSSGANVPTF.

The chain is built from TRBV24-1 and TRBJ1-5; D perhaps matches TRBD1 (5 bases). The CDR3 loop spans 14 amino acids. Trimming removed 5 bases from V and 7 bases from J, with 14 bases in between. Germline CDR1 reads KGHDR; CDR2 reads SFDVKD. CDR3 nucleotide sequence: TGTGCCACCAGTGGGTTGGGGGGGACGCAGCCCCAGCATTTT. This codes for CATSGLGGTQPQHF.

The chain combines TRBV2 with TRBJ2-1; D tentatively fits TRBD1 or TRBD2 (5 bases each). Trimming pared 6 bases from V and 8 bases from J, leaving 11 bases between. CDR1 is SNHLY, CDR2 FYNNEI, per germline. The CDR3 totals 12 residues. The CDR3 DNA sequence: TGTGCCAGCAGGGAGTTGGGGGATGAGCAGTTCTTC. This sequence encodes CASRELGDEQFF.

On this clonotype: A much larger clone sits a single nucleotide away, making a read error possible. The gene calls are TRBV24-1 and TRBJ2-1; 12 nucleotides align to TRBD2. This CDR3 spans 15 amino acids. After removal of 6 bases from V and 9 bases from J, the junction contained 8 bases not matched to a gene. CDR1 and CDR2 (germline): KGHDR, SFDVKD. The CDR3 loop reads CATSSSGGEYREQFF. The CDR3, as DNA: TGTGCCACCAGTTCTAGCGGGGGGGAATATCGTGAGCAGTTCTTC.

The V call is TRBV12-3 or TRBV12-4, the J call TRBJ2-7; 12 nucleotides match TRBD2. Judging by the DNA end, TRBJ2-5 fits better; the J call may be wrong. This CDR3 contains 16 residues. CDR3 sequence reads: CASSPLAGGPKETQYF. The CDR3 DNA follows: TGTGCCAGCAGTCCGCTAGCGGGAGGGCCGAAGGAGACCCAGTACTTC.

For this clonotype: This may come from a read error, since a much larger clone is one base off. The chain recombines TRBV7-3 with TRBJ2-1; D not resolved. This CDR3 region has 13 residues. The germline V gene has CDR1 SGHTA and CDR2 FQGTGA. The CDR3, as DNA: TGTGCCAGCAGCTTACAGGCCTACAATGAGCAGGTCTTC. Translation gives CASSLQAYNEQVF.

This clonotype was counted between two and nine times. The V gene is TRBV10-3, the J gene TRBJ1-1; D is unresolved. The CDR3 covers 13 residues. V dropped 11 bases and J dropped 5 bases, with 18 bases sitting between them. CDR1 and CDR2 from the germline V gene are ENHRY and SYGVKD. The CDR3: CAVSQRAGTEAFF. CDR3 DNA sequence: TGTGCCGTGTCCCAGAGGGCTGGAACTGAAGCTTTCTTT.

The chain couples TRBV5-1 to TRBJ1-5; D is uncertain. The V gene lost 8 bases and the J gene lost 4 bases, with 19 bases spanning the gap. The CDR3 length is 15 residues. CDR1 SGHRS and CDR2 YFSETQ come from the germline V gene. The CDR3 DNA reads as TGCGCCAGGAGAACACGGACGGCCAAGAATCAGCCCCAGCATTTT. Its protein is CARRTRTAKNQPQHF.

This clonotype appeared a few times. The chain uses TRBV2 and TRBJ1-5; D uncertain. CDR3 length: 14 residues. Trimming took off 1 base at V and 7 bases at J, with 11 bases between the two ends. CDR1 and CDR2 from the germline V gene are SNHLY and FYNNEI. This chain's CDR3 is CASSEEMESQPQHF. CDR3 coding DNA: TGTGCCAGCAGTGAAGAGATGGAAAGCCAGCCCCAGCATTTT. The full variable domain, in which reference TRBV2 and TRBJ1-5 provide the parts outside the CDR3, is EPEVTQTPSHQVTQMGQEVILRCVPISNHLYFYWYRQILGQKVEFLVSFYNNEISEKSEIFDDQFSVERPDGSNFTLKIRSTKLEDSAMYFCASSEEMESQPQHFGDGTRLSIL.

The chain has TRBV9 and TRBJ2-3, with D perhaps matching TRBD2 (5 bases). Deletions cut 0 bases from V and 4 bases from J, with 12 bases between. This CDR3 is built from 15 residues. Germline V gene lookup returns CDR1 SGDLS and CDR2 YYNGEE. In nucleotides, the CDR3 is TGTGCCAGCAGCGTAGGTGGAGCGGACGCAGATACGCAGTATTTT. Its protein product is CASSVGGADADTQYF.

The chain links TRBV7-2 to TRBJ2-3, with a tentative D call TRBD2 (5 bases). Trimming shortened V by 2 bases and J by 0 bases, and 9 bases separated the two germline ends. The CDR3 is made up of 15 amino acids. CDR1 and CDR2 (germline): SGHTA, FQGNSA. CDR3 bases: TGTGCCAGCAGCTTAAGACGGGAAAGCACAGATACGCAGTATTTT. The encoded protein is CASSLRRESTDTQYF.

The V gene is TRBV20-1, the J gene TRBJ2-7; 15 positions match TRBD2. The J call could be wrong; TRBJ2-5 is a better fit for the DNA end. The CDR3 has 14 residues. Per the germline V gene, CDR1 is DFQATT and CDR2 is SNEGSKA (reference sequence). CDR3 nucleotides: TGCAGTGCCCGCGGGACTAGCGGGAGGGAGACCCAGTACTTC. This gives the protein CSARGTSGRETQYF.

J is TRBJ1-6 and V is TRBV28, with D hard to call. With 5 bases removed from V and 10 bases from J, the gap between germline ends came to 12 bases. The length of the CDR3 is 13 residues. Germline V gene lookup returns CDR1 MDHEN and CDR2 SYDVKM. CDR3 sequence: CASSPPDGSPLHF. The CDR3 DNA sequence: TGTGCCAGCAGTCCTCCGGACGGCTCACCCCTCCACTTT.

The chain is built from TRBV7-2 and TRBJ1-6, with D uncertain. Trimming removed 4 bases at V and 15 bases at J, with 10 bases between. In germline, CDR1 is SGHTA, CDR2 FQGNSA. This CDR3 contains 11 residues. The CDR3 nucleotides read TGTGCCAGCAGCTCAGAGGACCACCTCCACTTT. Encoded protein: CASSSEDHLHF. Using reference TRBV7-2 and TRBJ1-6 for the parts outside the CDR3, the full variable domain is GAGVSQSPSNKVTEKGKDVELRCDPISGHTALYWYRQSLGQGLEFLIYFQGNSAPDKSGLPSDRFSAERTGGSVSTLTIQRTQQEDSAVYLCASSSEDHLHFGNGTRLTVT.

In this sample, this clonotype turned up a few times. V is TRBV12-3 or TRBV12-4 and J is TRBJ1-1; possibly TRBD1 for D (6 bases). This CDR3 is built from 15 residues. The V and J ends lost 2 bases and 4 bases respectively, with 14 bases between them. CDR3 region: CASSLRRGGGTEAFF. CDR3 nucleotide sequence: TGTGCCAGCAGTTTACGACGGGGAGGGGGCACTGAAGCTTTCTTT.

The chain recombines TRBV2 with TRBJ2-7, with D possibly being TRBD1 or TRBD2 (5 bases each). CDR1 and CDR2 from the germline V gene are SNHLY and FYNNEI. The V end was cut by 4 bases, the J end by 4 bases, with 14 bases between. The CDR3 is made up of 14 amino acids. CDR3 DNA: TGTGCCAGCAGTGTTCGAGAGGGGCATTACGAGCAGTACTTC. This encodes CASSVREGHYEQYF.

The chain combines TRBV11-1 with TRBJ2-3, with D unresolved. The CDR3 sequence is 16 residues long. Germline lookup yields CDR1 SGHAT and CDR2 FQDESV (reference sequence). V lost 5 bases and J lost 0, with 15 bases in between. The CDR3 region is CASSPGRPRSTDTQYF. In DNA form, the CDR3 reads TGTGCCAGCAGCCCAGGACGACCCCGTAGCACAGATACGCAGTATTTT.

The table lists this clonotype with many counts. This chain joins TRBV12-3 or TRBV12-4 and TRBJ2-5; D gene unclear. The CDR3 spans 11 residues. Trimming cost V 3 bases and J 5 bases, with 4 bases left between them. This CDR3 is CASSLMETQYF. The CDR3 nucleotides are TGTGCCAGCAGTTTGATGGAGACCCAGTACTTC.

The chain couples TRBV4-1 to TRBJ1-5, with TRBD1 matching 7 bases. Germline CDR1 is MGHRA and CDR2 is YSYEKL. V trimming: 0 bases; J trimming: 4 bases; junction bases outside the gene matches: 9. The length of the CDR3 is 17 residues. The CDR3 region is CASSQDLYTGENQPQHF. DNA of the CDR3: TGCGCCAGCAGCCAAGATCTATATACAGGGGAAAATCAGCCCCAGCATTTT.

This clonotype occurred many times. The chain joins TRBV7-4 to TRBJ2-5; D not certain. Trimming cost V 7 bases and J 5 bases, with 11 bases left between them. CDR1 and CDR2 (germline): SGHVT, SQSDAQ. The CDR3 sequence is 12 residues long. This CDR3 is CASTRARETQYF. For the CDR3, the DNA is TGTGCCAGCACCCGCGCGAGGGAGACCCAGTACTTC.